This T cell receptor (beta chain) was captured by sequencing in a study of blood T cells in healthy people across ages. Primed by a sample-barcoded 5' primer and a J-beta primer mix, a second PCR proceeded for 7 to 11 cycles. Each cDNA molecule received a tag from a template-switch adaptor that had 12 random nucleotides. CDR3-containing paired-end reads numbered at least 2.5 million in each sample. One entry per CDR3 protein results from TCRdb running MiXCR on the 5' RACE reads. The sample holds about 640,000 distinct CDR3 sequences; about 53% are singletons and the top ten take 35% to 40%. In regard to this clonotype: The antigen is unknown.

The V end was cut by 3 bases, the J end by 0 bases, with 7 bases between. CDR3 length equals 14 residues. Germline CDR1 and CDR2: SGDLS and YYNGEE. Study-level results: More naive CD4+ cells and higher diversity were found in long-lived than in aged donors. PBMCs left unsorted prevented a conclusive naive versus antigen-experienced comparison.

This sequence joins TRBV9 and TRBJ1-5; weak D call: TRBD1 (5 bases). The sequenced sample consisted of blood. This clonotype originated in a man in his fifties or sixties in good health. The CDR3 coding sequence is TGTGCCAGCAGCGGGGGGGATAGCAATCAGCCCCAGCATTTT. This gives the protein CASSGGDSNQPQHF. Full variable domain (rest looked up from reference TRBV9 and TRBJ1-5): DSGVTQTPKHLITATGQRVTLRCSPRSGDLSVYWYQQSLDQGLQFLIQYYNGEERAKGNILERFSAQQFPDLHSELNLSSLELGDSALYFCASSGGDSNQPQHFGDGTRLSIL.